What follows are 30 T cell receptor beta chains derived from one specimen sequenced in a study of regulatory T cells in long-lasting Graves disease. According to the study, TCR beta libraries were built with iRepertoire HTBI primers and CDR3-region Arm-PCR. Each CDR3 protein is one row after TCRdb ran MiXCR on the multiplex PCR reads. The sample contains some 320,000 distinct CDR3 sequences, 15% to 20% of which appear only once. Stated time point: newly diagnosed GD, antithyroid drugs for less than 3 months. From RNA extracted from PBMCs, the TCR library was made. This material consisted of peripheral blood mononuclear cells (PBMCs), taken at new diagnosis, from a patient treated with antithyroid drugs. The receptors were gathered from a female donor with Graves disease.

At least ten counts were recorded for this clonotype. The rearrangement joins TRBV30 to TRBJ2-7; perhaps TRBD2 as D (5 bases). Trimming removed 3 bases at V and 4 bases at J, with 10 bases between. CDR1 and CDR2 from the germline V gene are GTSNPN and SVGIG (reference sequence). This CDR3 has 12 residues. The CDR3 DNA reads TGTGCCTGGAGACTAGTTGGGTACGAGCAGTACTTC. Translating gives CAWRLVGYEQYF. The full variable domain, its missing parts supplied by reference TRBV30 and TRBJ2-7, is SQTIHQWPATLVQPVGSPLSLECTVEGTSNPNLYWYRQAAGRGLQLLFYSVGIGQISSEVPQNLSASRPQDRQFILSSKKLLLSDSGFYLCAWRLVGYEQYFGPGTRLTVT.

This clonotype came up once. The chain joins TRBV20-1 to TRBJ2-7; no firm D call. Germline CDR1 DFQATT, CDR2 SNEGSKA (reference sequence). Trimming left V 0 bases short and J 2 bases short, with 23 bases between. This CDR3 is built from 18 residues. The CDR3 is CSARDLMRLGTLAYEQYF. CDR3 DNA: TGCAGTGCTAGAGATCTCATGCGGCTCGGTACACTTGCCTACGAGCAGTACTTC.

This clonotype was counted only a few times. The CDR3 sequence is CASGAGQGAYNEQFF. In nucleotides, the CDR3 is TGTGCTAGTGGTGCTGGACAGGGGGCTTACAATGAGCAGTTCTTC. This chain joins TRBV12-5 and TRBJ2-1; 11 bases match TRBD1. From germline, CDR1 is LGHNT and CDR2 FRNRAP. CDR3 length: 15 amino acids. The trim removed 5 bases at V and 4 bases at J, leaving 4 bases unmatched.

This chain connects TRBV29-1 to TRBJ2-7, with unresolved D. Germline assignment: CDR1 SQVTM and CDR2 ANQGSEA. V was clipped by 6 bases and J by 0 bases, with 6 bases between them. The CDR3 totals 11 residues. The CDR3 DNA follows: TGCAGCGTCCGGTACTCCTACGAGCAGTACTTC. Its protein is CSVRYSYEQYF.

This clonotype was seen many times. V gene TRBV7-8 combines with J gene TRBJ2-1; a possible D gene is TRBD2 (6 bases). Trimming left V 1 base short and J 1 base short, with 11 bases between. This CDR3 is built from 16 residues. CDR1 is SGHVS, CDR2 FQNEAQ, per germline. CDR3 sequence: CASSLVAVGSYNEQFF. CDR3 sequence (DNA): TGTGCCAGCAGCTTAGTAGCGGTAGGGTCCTACAATGAGCAGTTCTTC.

CDR3 nucleotides: TGCAGTGCTAGAGATCTTGGGACAGGGGACGAAAAACTGTTTTTT. Translating gives CSARDLGTGDEKLFF. The V and J genes are TRBV20-1 and TRBJ1-4; 10 bases are a match to TRBD1. The CDR3 is 15 residues long. V shed 0 bases and J 8 bases; nucleotides not matched to a gene: 6. Germline CDR1 and CDR2: DFQATT and SNEGSKA (reference sequence).

Concerning this clonotype: This may stem from a read error, because a much larger clone lies one nucleotide away. The chain recombines TRBV7-9 with TRBJ2-1, with D possibly being TRBD2 (6 bases). The CDR3 spans 17 residues. Trimming took off 4 bases at V and 2 bases at J, with 18 bases between the two ends. Germline V gene sequence: CDR1 SEHNR, CDR2 FQNEAQ (reference sequence). CDR3 nucleotide sequence: TGTGCCAGCAGCTCCATAGTCGGGAGTCGGGCCTACAATGAGCAGTTCTTC. As protein: CASSSIVGSRAYNEQFF.

V is TRBV6-5 and J is TRBJ1-5, with D possibly matching TRBD1 (5 bases). Between the trimmed V and J ends, which lost 0 bases and 3 bases, there was a span of 9 bases. Germline V lookup: CDR1 MNHEY, CDR2 SVGAGI. The CDR3 consists of 15 residues. CDR3 residues: CASSYSDSNNQPQHF. The CDR3 region has the DNA TGTGCCAGCAGTTACTCCGACAGTAACAATCAGCCCCAGCATTTT.

This clonotype came up a few times. The chain uses TRBV11-3 and TRBJ2-3; D unresolved. Germline CDR1 and CDR2: SGHNT and YENEEA. The CDR3 runs 13 residues. Trimming removed 10 bases from V and 0 bases from J, with 11 bases in between. This CDR3 reads CATNGRSTDTQYF. CDR3 bases: TGTGCCACCAACGGCAGAAGCACAGATACGCAGTATTTT.

This chain connects TRBV30 to TRBJ2-2, with 8 bases matching TRBD2. V lost 7 bases and J lost 5; bases outside the gene matches: 9. This CDR3 has 14 amino acids. Germline CDR1 is GTSNPN and CDR2 is SVGIG (reference sequence). The CDR3 DNA follows: TGTGCCTCCTTTCCGGGAGGGCCGACCGGGGAGCTGTTTTTT. This translates into CASFPGGPTGELFF.

This chain joins TRBV27 and TRBJ2-3; 13 bases agree with TRBD2. V dropped 6 bases and J dropped 5; count of bases not matched to a gene: 8. CDR3 length: 16 amino acids. The germline V gene has CDR1 MNHEY and CDR2 SMNVEV (reference sequence). The CDR3 reads CASSGLAGVGIDTQYF. CDR3 in DNA: TGTGCCAGCAGCGGACTAGCGGGAGTGGGTATAGATACGCAGTATTTT.

Ten or more counts support this clonotype. The chain carries TRBV11-2 and TRBJ2-5, with 9 bases fitting TRBD1. V lost 1 base and J lost 5; bases outside the gene matches: 8. CDR1 and CDR2 from the germline V gene are SGHAT and FQNNGV. This CDR3 comprises 16 residues. CDR3 bases: TGTGCCAGCAGCTTAGTTGGGACAGGGAGAGAGGAGACCCAGTACTTC. As protein: CASSLVGTGREETQYF.

This clonotype was recorded many times. The V call is TRBV3-1, the J call TRBJ2-5; 14 bases are shared with TRBD2. Germline-derived CDR1 and CDR2 are LGHDT and YNNKEL (reference sequence). Germline trimming cut 0 bases from V and 4 bases from J; bases unmatched to any gene: 1. This CDR3 comprises 16 residues. The CDR3 bases are TGTGCCAGCAGCCAAGAGACTAGCGGGAGGGGAGAGACCCAGTACTTC. Protein sequence: CASSQETSGRGETQYF.

This clonotype was observed at least ten times. This sequence joins TRBV29-1 and TRBJ2-3; the match to TRBD2 covers 7 bases. CDR1 SQVTM and CDR2 ANQGSEA come from the germline V gene. V lost 6 bases and J lost 3; bases outside the gene matches: 12. This CDR3 spans 15 amino acids. The CDR3 region has the DNA TGCAGCGTAGATAGCGGGCAGTCGGGGACAGATACGCAGTATTTT. Amino acids: CSVDSGQSGTDTQYF.

The chain carries TRBV20-1 and TRBJ1-5; maybe TRBD1 (6 bases). Germline CDR1 DFQATT, CDR2 SNEGSKA (reference sequence). The CDR3 extends over 14 amino acids. V was trimmed by 0 bases and J by 7 bases, leaving 13 bases between them. The CDR3 DNA reads TGCAGTGCTAGAGATCTTGCAGGGGCCCAGCCCCAGCATTTT. Translated: CSARDLAGAQPQHF.

This clonotype was observed at least ten times. This chain links TRBV24-1 with TRBJ2-6, with no clear D. The V end lost 4 bases, the J end lost 2 bases, and 8 bases lay between the germline ends. Germline V gives CDR1 KGHDR, CDR2 SFDVKD. The CDR3 has 15 amino acids. CDR3 sequence (DNA): TGTGCCACCAGTGACCCTTCTCCTGGGGCCAACGTCCTGACTTTC. This gives the protein CATSDPSPGANVLTF.

V usage is TRBV12-3 or TRBV12-4 and J usage is TRBJ2-3, with 14 nucleotides matching TRBD2. The CDR3 covers 16 residues. J gave up 5 bases and V 2 bases, and 3 bases lay outside the gene matches. The CDR3 reads CASSLRLAGGVDTQYF. CDR3 in DNA: TGTGCCAGCAGTTTAAGACTAGCGGGAGGGGTAGATACGCAGTATTTT.

The chain couples TRBV30 to TRBJ2-7, with D hard to call. There are 12 residues in the CDR3. Trimming shortened V by 2 bases and J by 3 bases, and 8 bases separated the two germline ends. Per germline, CDR1 GTSNPN and CDR2 SVGIG (reference sequence). The CDR3 sequence: CAWSSFLYEQYF. The DNA for the CDR3 is TGTGCCTGGAGTTCGTTCCTCTACGAGCAGTACTTC.

Ten or more counts support this clonotype. The V gene is TRBV9, the J gene TRBJ1-2; D gene unclear. Trimming left V 0 bases short and J 2 bases short, with 8 bases between. CDR1 is SGDLS and CDR2 is YYNGEE in the germline V gene. This CDR3 has 14 residues. This chain's CDR3 is CASSVADGNYGYTF. In DNA form, the CDR3 reads TGTGCCAGCAGCGTAGCTGACGGCAACTATGGCTACACCTTC.

In its sample, this clonotype was seen a few times. The J gene is TRBJ2-7, the V gene TRBV19; 8 nucleotides match TRBD2. The J segment lost 0 bases and the V segment lost 3 bases, leaving 7 bases of the junction unmatched. CDR1 and CDR2 (germline): LNHDA, SQIVND (reference sequence). This CDR3 region has 16 residues. The CDR3 DNA reads as TGTGCCAGTAGTATCGGGGGGGGGGCAGACTCCTACGAGCAGTACTTC. This translates into CASSIGGGADSYEQYF.

This clonotype was seen at least ten times. The chain employs TRBV11-2 and TRBJ1-4; D remains ambiguous. V lost 4 bases and J lost 7, with 16 bases in between. Germline V CDR1 and CDR2: SGHAT, FQNNGV. This CDR3 spans 15 amino acids. CDR3 bases: TGTGCCAGCAGCTCAGACCCGACAACGGGTGAAAAACTGTTTTTT. Translated: CASSSDPTTGEKLFF.

This clonotype was found many times. This chain uses TRBV6-1 with TRBJ2-7; tentative D call: TRBD1 (6 bases). CDR1 is MNHNS and CDR2 is SASEGT in the germline V gene. The V gene lost 5 bases and the J gene lost 5 bases, with 13 bases spanning the gap. The CDR3 contains 13 residues. CDR3 sequence reads: CASSNREYHEQYF. The CDR3 DNA follows: TGTGCCAGCAGTAACAGGGAGTATCACGAGCAGTACTTC.

This clonotype was recorded at least ten times. V and J are TRBV28 and TRBJ1-1; the D gene is possibly TRBD1 (6 bases). Germline loops: CDR1 MDHEN, CDR2 SYDVKM. V shed 6 bases and J shed 4 bases, with 18 bases lying between them. The CDR3 has 15 amino acids. The chain's CDR3 is CASSPGGPGGTEAFF. In nucleotides, the CDR3 is TGTGCCAGCAGCCCCGGGGGGCCCGGCGGCACTGAAGCTTTCTTT.

This clonotype was found many times. The chain carries TRBV7-2 and TRBJ2-1; the D is unclear. From germline, CDR1 is SGHTA and CDR2 FQGNSA. The CDR3 has 17 residues. Trimming took 8 bases from V and 2 from J, leaving 22 bases between them. CDR3 protein: CASSPLFDAPPYNEQFF. The CDR3 DNA is TGTGCCAGCTCCCCGCTCTTCGACGCTCCCCCCTACAATGAGCAGTTCTTC. The full variable domain, its missing parts supplied by reference TRBV7-2 and TRBJ2-1, is GAGVSQSPSNKVTEKGKDVELRCDPISGHTALYWYRQSLGQGLEFLIYFQGNSAPDKSGLPSDRFSAERTGGSVSTLTIQRTQQEDSAVYLCASSPLFDAPPYNEQFFGPGTRLTVL.

On this clonotype itself: A clone one base away is much larger, so this may be a read error. The CDR3 region has the DNA TGTGCCGGCTCACCACCTACGGAGACCCAGTACTTC. It specifies CAGSPPTETQYF. J is TRBJ2-5 and V is TRBV18, with D uncertain. The length of the CDR3 is 12 residues. Germline V lookup: CDR1 KGHSH, CDR2 LQKENI.

This clonotype was seen at least ten times. The chain carries TRBV19 and TRBJ2-1; 10 nucleotides align to TRBD2. CDR1 LNHDA and CDR2 SQIVND come from the germline V gene (reference sequence). Trimming cost V 2 bases and J 7 bases; bases outside gene matches: 11. The CDR3 sequence is 17 residues long. CDR3 loop: CASSIQRLAGVGNEQFF. In DNA, the CDR3 is TGTGCCAGTAGTATACAAAGGCTAGCGGGAGTGGGTAATGAGCAGTTCTTC.

This clonotype showed up just a few times. Without the conserved terminal phenylalanine or tryptophan, this CDR3 likely stems from a read error. The genes are TRBV20-1 and TRBJ1-1; D unclear. Trimming pared 4 bases from V and 1 base from J, leaving 10 bases between. The CDR3 loop spans 13 amino acids. Germline V gives CDR1 DFQATT, CDR2 SNEGSKA (reference sequence). In nucleotides, the CDR3 is TGCAGTGCTACTAGCCCAGCGAACACTGAAGCTTTCTCT. Translated, it gives CSATSPANTEAFS.

This clonotype was seen many times. The chain is built from TRBV30 and TRBJ2-1, with TRBD2 matching over 7 bases. CDR3 size: 17 residues. Germline V gives CDR1 GTSNPN, CDR2 SVGIG (reference sequence). V trimming: 1 base; J trimming: 4 bases; junction bases outside the gene matches: 13. The CDR3 reads CAWSEDRGLGGYNEQFF. The CDR3 DNA is TGTGCCTGGAGTGAAGACCGGGGTCTGGGGGGGTACAATGAGCAGTTCTTC.

This clonotype was recorded only once. This may arise from a read error, as a much more abundant clone is one base away. V gene TRBV18 combines with J gene TRBJ1-5; the D is unclear. Germline assignment: CDR1 KGHSH and CDR2 LQKENI. The CDR3 has 14 amino acids. The V gene lost 3 bases and the J gene lost 7 bases, with 13 bases spanning the gap. The CDR3 DNA follows: TGTGCCAGCTCACCGAGTAAGGGAACCCAGCCCCAGCATTTT. The encoded protein is CASSPSKGTQPQHF.

This clonotype was detected ten times or more. The gene calls are TRBV10-1 and TRBJ2-2, with 7 bases that match TRBD1. The germline gives CDR1 WNHNN, CDR2 SYGVQD (reference sequence). The V segment lost 0 bases and the J segment 1 base; nucleotides outside the gene matches: 2. This CDR3 region has 16 residues. For the CDR3, the DNA is TGCGCCAGCAGTGAGTCGGGACAGTTGAACACCGGGGAGCTGTTTTTT. Translating it yields CASSESGQLNTGELFF.